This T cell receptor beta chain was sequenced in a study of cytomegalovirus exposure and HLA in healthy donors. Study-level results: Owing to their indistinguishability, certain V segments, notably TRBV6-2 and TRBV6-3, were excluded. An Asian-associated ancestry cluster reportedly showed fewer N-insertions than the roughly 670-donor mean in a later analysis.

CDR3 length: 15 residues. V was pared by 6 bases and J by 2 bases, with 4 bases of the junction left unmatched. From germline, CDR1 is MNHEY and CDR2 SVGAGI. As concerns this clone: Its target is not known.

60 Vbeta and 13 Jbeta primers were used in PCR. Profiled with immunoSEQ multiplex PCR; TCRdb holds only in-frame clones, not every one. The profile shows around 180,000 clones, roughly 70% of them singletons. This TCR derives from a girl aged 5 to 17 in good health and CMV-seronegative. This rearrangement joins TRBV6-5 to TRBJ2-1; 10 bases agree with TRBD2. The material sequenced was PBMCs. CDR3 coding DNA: TGTGCCAGCAGGCCCACTAGCGGGGCCTACAATGAGCAGTTCTTC. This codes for CASRPTSGAYNEQFF.